The 13 T cell receptor beta chains in this list originate from one sample, sequenced in a study of blood T cell repertoires in COVID-19. The assay was immunoSEQ multiplex PCR, and TCRdb's table has in-frame clones only and misses some. The sample lists approximately 90,000 clones, 85% seen once, with 3.8% in the top ten. Sequencing used peripheral blood. The source of these receptors is a man aged 55 to 70 with acute or convalescent COVID-19.

The chain uses TRBV30 and TRBJ2-2, with D tentatively TRBD1 (5 bases). CDR1 and CDR2 (germline): GTSNPN, SVGIG (reference sequence). CDR3 size: 13 residues. The V gene lost 0 bases and the J gene lost 5 bases, with 7 bases spanning the gap. CDR3 region: CAWSVKGTGELFF. DNA for the CDR3: TGTGCCTGGAGTGTGAAGGGGACCGGGGAGCTGTTTTTT.

This clone was found once. The V and J genes are TRBV29-1 and TRBJ2-3; no definite D call. V was clipped by 7 bases and J by 4 bases, with 12 bases between them. CDR3 length: 12 residues. Germline V gene data show CDR1 as SQVTM and CDR2 as ANQGSEA. The CDR3 DNA follows: TGCAGCGGTAGTATCCCCCCAGATACGCAGTATTTT. It codes for CSGSIPPDTQYF.

V is TRBV4-1 and J is TRBJ2-7; 10 nucleotides match TRBD1. The CDR3 contains 17 residues. Germline V gene sequence: CDR1 MGHRA, CDR2 YSYEKL. With 1 base clipped from V and 7 bases from J, the junction kept 13 bases outside the gene matches. The CDR3 loop is CASSQGLLGQGLLEQYF. The CDR3 DNA reads TGCGCCAGCAGCCAAGGACTGTTGGGACAGGGGCTTTTGGAGCAGTACTTC.

The CDR3 sequence is CASSSRRLAGPNEQFF. As DNA, the CDR3 is TGTGCCAGCAGTTCTAGACGACTAGCGGGACCAAATGAGCAGTTCTTC. This chain joins TRBV6-6 and TRBJ2-1; 11 bases line up with TRBD2. Unmatched junction bases numbered 9, after V lost 4 bases and J lost 7 bases. The length of the CDR3 is 16 residues. Germline CDR1 reads MNHNY; CDR2 reads SVGAGI (reference sequence).

This chain connects TRBV3-1 (or the pseudogene TRBV3-2) to TRBJ1-1; 9 positions match TRBD1. Per germline, CDR1 LGHDT and CDR2 YNNKEL (reference sequence). Germline trimming cut 1 base from V and 11 bases from J; bases unmatched to any gene: 8. The CDR3 covers 14 residues. This chain's CDR3 is CASSQVTGGAEAFF. The CDR3, as DNA: TGTGCCAGCAGCCAAGTAACAGGGGGCGCAGAGGCTTTCTTT.

V usage is TRBV5-1 and J usage is TRBJ2-3; TRBD2 matches 10 bases. Looked up from germline, CDR1 is SGHRS and CDR2 is YFSETQ. The CDR3 has 18 residues. With 3 bases clipped from V and 0 bases from J, the junction kept 10 bases outside the gene matches. The CDR3: CASSSQSGGERSTDTQYF. The CDR3, as DNA: TGCGCCAGCAGCTCCCAGAGCGGGGGGGAACGTAGCACAGATACGCAGTATTTT.

This chain joins TRBV6-1 and TRBJ1-2; D unclear. CDR3 size: 13 residues. V was shortened by 2 bases and J by 4 bases, with 8 bases between the two germline ends. CDR1 MNHNS and CDR2 SASEGT come from the germline V gene. The CDR3 reads CASSEYRGYGYTF. The CDR3 DNA follows: TGTGCCAGCAGTGAATATCGCGGCTATGGCTACACCTTC.

V usage is TRBV7-2 and J usage is TRBJ2-7; 7 nucleotides align to TRBD2. Germline CDR1 is SGHTA and CDR2 is FQGNSA. The CDR3 covers 13 residues. V gave up 2 bases and J gave up 2 bases; unmatched junction bases: 0. This CDR3 is CASSLTSAYEQYF. CDR3 coding DNA: TGTGCCAGCAGCTTAACTAGCGCCTACGAGCAGTACTTC.

The rearrangement joins TRBV6-1 to TRBJ2-1, with 8 bases aligning to TRBD1. The J segment lost 7 bases and the V segment lost 1 base, leaving 6 bases of the junction unmatched. Germline V gene lookup returns CDR1 MNHNS and CDR2 SASEGT. The CDR3 spans 15 residues. The CDR3 sequence is CASSEGSGGKNEQFF. The CDR3 DNA is TGTGCCAGCAGTGAAGGGTCAGGGGGCAAGAATGAGCAGTTCTTC.

The chain has TRBV5-5 and TRBJ2-7; a possible D gene is TRBD2 (5 bases). Per the germline V gene, CDR1 is SGHKS and CDR2 is YYEKEE (reference sequence). V lost 2 bases and J 0 bases, leaving 12 bases between the germline ends. The CDR3 spans 15 residues. The CDR3 loop reads CASSLRADFSYEQYF. The CDR3 coding sequence is TGTGCCAGCAGCTTAAGGGCGGACTTCTCCTACGAGCAGTACTTC.

The rearrangement uses TRBV6-6 and TRBJ1-4, with D unresolved. This CDR3 has 12 amino acids. Germline CDR1 is MNHNY and CDR2 is SVGAGI (reference sequence). With 2 bases removed from V and 5 bases from J, the gap between germline ends came to 3 bases. The CDR3 reads CASSYQNEKLFF. DNA of the CDR3: TGTGCCAGCAGTTACCAGAATGAAAAACTGTTTTTT.

The chain recombines TRBV10-1 with TRBJ1-5; D gene uncertain. The CDR3 extends over 12 amino acids. Trimming removed 5 bases at V and 1 base at J, with 3 bases between. Germline CDR1 and CDR2: WNHNN and SYGVQD (reference sequence). The DNA for the CDR3 is TGCGCCAGCAGTCTCAGCAATCAGCCCCAGCATTTT. Protein sequence: CASSLSNQPQHF.

The chain links TRBV3-1 (or the pseudogene TRBV3-2) to TRBJ1-6; perhaps TRBD1 as D (6 bases). The V gene's germline CDR1 is LGHDT and CDR2 YNNKEL (reference sequence). The CDR3 is 12 residues long. With 6 bases removed from V and 9 bases from J, the gap between germline ends came to 9 bases. The CDR3 is CASSQQGSPLHF. The CDR3 DNA reads as TGTGCCAGCAGTCAACAGGGTTCACCCCTCCACTTT.